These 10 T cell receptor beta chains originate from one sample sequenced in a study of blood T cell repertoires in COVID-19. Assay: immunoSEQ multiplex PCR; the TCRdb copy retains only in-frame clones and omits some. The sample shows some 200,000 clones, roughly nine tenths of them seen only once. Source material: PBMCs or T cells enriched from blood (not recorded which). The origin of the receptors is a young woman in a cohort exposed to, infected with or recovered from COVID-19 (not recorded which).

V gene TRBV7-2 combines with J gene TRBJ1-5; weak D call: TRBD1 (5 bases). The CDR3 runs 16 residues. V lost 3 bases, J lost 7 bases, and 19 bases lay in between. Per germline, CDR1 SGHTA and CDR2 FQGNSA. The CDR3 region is CASSFAGISGGQPQHF. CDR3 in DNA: TGTGCCAGCAGCTTTGCCGGGATCTCGGGGGGACAGCCCCAGCATTTT. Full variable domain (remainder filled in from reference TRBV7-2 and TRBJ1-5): GAGVSQSPSNKVTEKGKDVELRCDPISGHTALYWYRQSLGQGLEFLIYFQGNSAPDKSGLPSDRFSAERTGGSVSTLTIQRTQQEDSAVYLCASSFAGISGGQPQHFGDGTRLSIL.

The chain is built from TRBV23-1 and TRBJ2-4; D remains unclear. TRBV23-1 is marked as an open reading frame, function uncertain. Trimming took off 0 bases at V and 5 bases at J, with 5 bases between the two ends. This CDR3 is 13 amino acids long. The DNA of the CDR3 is TGCGCCAGCAGTCAATCGGGCCAAAACATTCAGTACTTC. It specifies CASSQSGQNIQYF.

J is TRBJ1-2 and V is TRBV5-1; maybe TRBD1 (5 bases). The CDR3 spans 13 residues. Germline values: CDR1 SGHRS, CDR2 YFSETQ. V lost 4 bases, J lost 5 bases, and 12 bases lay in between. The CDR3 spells CASSVDREYGYTF. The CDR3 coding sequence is TGCGCCAGCAGCGTCGACAGAGAATATGGCTACACCTTC.

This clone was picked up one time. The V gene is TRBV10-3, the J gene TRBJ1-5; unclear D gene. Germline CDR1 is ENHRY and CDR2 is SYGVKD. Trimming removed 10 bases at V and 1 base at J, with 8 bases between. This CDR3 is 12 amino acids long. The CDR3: CATRESNQPQHF. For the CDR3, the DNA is TGTGCCACACGGGAGAGCAATCAGCCCCAGCATTTT.

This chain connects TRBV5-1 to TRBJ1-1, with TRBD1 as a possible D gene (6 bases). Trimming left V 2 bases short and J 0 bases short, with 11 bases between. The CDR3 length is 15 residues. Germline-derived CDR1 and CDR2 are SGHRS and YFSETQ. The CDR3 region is CASSFAGALNTEAFF. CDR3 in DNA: TGCGCCAGCAGCTTTGCGGGGGCTTTGAACACTGAAGCTTTCTTT.

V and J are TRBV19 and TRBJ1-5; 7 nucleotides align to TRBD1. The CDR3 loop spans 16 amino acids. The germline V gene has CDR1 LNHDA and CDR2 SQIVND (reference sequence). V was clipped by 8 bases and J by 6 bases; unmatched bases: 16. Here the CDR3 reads CASSKTRQGDGQPQHF. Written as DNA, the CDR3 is TGTGCCAGTTCAAAAACCCGACAGGGCGACGGTCAGCCCCAGCATTTT.

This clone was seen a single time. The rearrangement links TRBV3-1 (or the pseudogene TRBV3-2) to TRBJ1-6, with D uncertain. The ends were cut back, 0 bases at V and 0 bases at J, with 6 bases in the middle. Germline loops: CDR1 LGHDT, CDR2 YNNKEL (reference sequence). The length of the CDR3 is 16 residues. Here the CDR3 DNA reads TGTGCCAGCAGCCAAGATGGTAGCTCCTATAATTCACCCCTCCACTTT. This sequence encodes CASSQDGSSYNSPLHF.

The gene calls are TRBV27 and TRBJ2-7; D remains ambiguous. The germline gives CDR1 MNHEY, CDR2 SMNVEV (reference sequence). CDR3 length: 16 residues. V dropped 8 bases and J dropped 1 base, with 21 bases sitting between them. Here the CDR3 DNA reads TGTGCCAGCGGGCATTTTGGGCTAATCCTGTCCTACGAGCAGTACTTC. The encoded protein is CASGHFGLILSYEQYF.

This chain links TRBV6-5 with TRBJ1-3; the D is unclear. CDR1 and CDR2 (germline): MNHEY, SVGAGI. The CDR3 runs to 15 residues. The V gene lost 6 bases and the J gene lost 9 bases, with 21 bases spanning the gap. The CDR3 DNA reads TGTGCCAGCAGAGAGAATCAGCGCGCTCGGGGCACCATATATTTT. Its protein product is CASRENQRARGTIYF.

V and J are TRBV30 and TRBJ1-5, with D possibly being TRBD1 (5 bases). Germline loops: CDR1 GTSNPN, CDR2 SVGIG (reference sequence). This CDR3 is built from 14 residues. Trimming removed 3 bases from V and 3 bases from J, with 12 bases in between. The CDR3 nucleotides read TGTGCCTGGAGCAGGGCAAATAACAATCAGCCCCAGCATTTT. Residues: CAWSRANNNQPQHF.